The source of this T cell receptor (beta chain) is a study of T cell responses to AZD1222 COVID-19 vaccine. Produced via immunoSEQ multiplex PCR; TCRdb's table is partial and in-frame only. The sample has about 84,000 clones; around nine tenths are singletons. The TCR was taken from an adult who received the AZD1222 COVID-19 vaccine. This specimen consisted of peripheral blood, obtained 28 days after the second AZD1222 dose.

The CDR3 bases are TGTGCCAGCAGCCTGGGACCGAAAATTCCGCAAGCTTTCTTT. Amino acid sequence: CASSLGPKIPQAFF. The rearrangement links TRBV3-1 (or the pseudogene TRBV3-2) to TRBJ1-1; possible D gene TRBD1, 5 bases. With 4 bases removed from V and 9 bases from J, the gap between germline ends came to 18 bases. Germline CDR1 reads LGHDT; CDR2 reads YNNKEL (reference sequence). The CDR3 length is 14 residues.